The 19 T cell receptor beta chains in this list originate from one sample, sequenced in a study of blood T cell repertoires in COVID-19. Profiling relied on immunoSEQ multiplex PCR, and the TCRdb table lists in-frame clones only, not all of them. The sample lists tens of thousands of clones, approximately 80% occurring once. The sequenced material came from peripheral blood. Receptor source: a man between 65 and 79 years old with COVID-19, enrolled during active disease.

The CDR3 nucleotides read TGTGCCTGGAAACTAGCGGGGGTCCAAGAGACCCAGTACTTC. Translated, it gives CAWKLAGVQETQYF. The genes are TRBV30 and TRBJ2-5, with 11 bases that match TRBD2. The CDR3 consists of 14 residues. CDR1 GTSNPN and CDR2 SVGIG come from the germline V gene (reference sequence). The trim removed 4 bases at V and 1 base at J, leaving 2 bases unmatched.

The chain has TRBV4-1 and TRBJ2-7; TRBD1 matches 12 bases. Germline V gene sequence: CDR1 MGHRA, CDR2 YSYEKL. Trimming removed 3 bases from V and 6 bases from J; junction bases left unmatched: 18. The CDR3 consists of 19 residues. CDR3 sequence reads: CASSHPGTGGSISYREQYF. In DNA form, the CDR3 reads TGCGCCAGCAGCCATCCCGGGACAGGGGGCTCTATTTCATATCGCGAGCAGTACTTC.

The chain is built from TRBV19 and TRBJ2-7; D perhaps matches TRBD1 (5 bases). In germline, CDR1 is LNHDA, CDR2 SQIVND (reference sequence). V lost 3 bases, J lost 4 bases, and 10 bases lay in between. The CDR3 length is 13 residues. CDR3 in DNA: TGTGCCAGTAGTATCGGACACAGTTACGAGCAGTACTTC. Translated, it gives CASSIGHSYEQYF.

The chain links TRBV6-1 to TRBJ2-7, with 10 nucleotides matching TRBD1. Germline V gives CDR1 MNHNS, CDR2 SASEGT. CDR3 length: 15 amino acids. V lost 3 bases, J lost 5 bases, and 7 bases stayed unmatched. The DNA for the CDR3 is TGTGCCAGCAGTGAGCCGGGACAGGGGATGGACGAGCAGTACTTC. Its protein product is CASSEPGQGMDEQYF.

Here the CDR3 DNA reads TGTGCCAGCAGAGCCCCGAGACAGTATAATGAAAAACTGTTTTTT. Translating gives CASRAPRQYNEKLFF. The chain uses TRBV2 and TRBJ1-4; a weak D match, TRBD1 (5 bases). V lost 6 bases and J 4 bases, leaving 15 bases between the germline ends. Germline V lookup: CDR1 SNHLY, CDR2 FYNNEI. The CDR3 is 15 amino acids.

Here the CDR3 DNA reads TGTGCCAGCAGCTTGGGACTTAGCAATCAGCCCCAGCATTTT. Encoded protein: CASSLGLSNQPQHF. The J gene is TRBJ1-5, the V gene TRBV7-2; D perhaps matches TRBD1 (5 bases). From germline, CDR1 is SGHTA and CDR2 FQGNSA. V was clipped by 3 bases and J by 0 bases, with 6 bases between them. The CDR3 is made up of 14 amino acids.

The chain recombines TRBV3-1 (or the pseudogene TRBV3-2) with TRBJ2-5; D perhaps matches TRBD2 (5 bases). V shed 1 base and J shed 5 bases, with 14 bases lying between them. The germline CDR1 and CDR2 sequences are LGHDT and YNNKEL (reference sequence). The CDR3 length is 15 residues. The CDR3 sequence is CASSQVGLAGETQYF. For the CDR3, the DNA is TGTGCCAGCAGCCAAGTAGGGCTAGCCGGGGAGACCCAGTACTTC.

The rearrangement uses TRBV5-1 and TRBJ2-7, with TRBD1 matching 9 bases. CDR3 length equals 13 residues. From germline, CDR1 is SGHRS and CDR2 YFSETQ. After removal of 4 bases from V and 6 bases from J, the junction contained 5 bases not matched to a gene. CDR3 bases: TGCGCCAGCAGCAGGACAGGGGAGTTCGAGCAGTACTTC. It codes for CASSRTGEFEQYF.

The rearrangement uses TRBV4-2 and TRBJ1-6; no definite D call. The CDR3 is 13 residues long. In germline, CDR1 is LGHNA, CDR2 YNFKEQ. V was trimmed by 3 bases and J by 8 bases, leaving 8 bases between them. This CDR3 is CASSQSRDSPLHF. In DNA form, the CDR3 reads TGTGCCAGCAGCCAGAGCCGAGATTCACCCCTCCACTTT.

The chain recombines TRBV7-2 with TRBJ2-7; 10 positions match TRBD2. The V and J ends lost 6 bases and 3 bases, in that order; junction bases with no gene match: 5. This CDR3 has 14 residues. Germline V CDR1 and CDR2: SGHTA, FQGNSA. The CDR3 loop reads CASRPGLAFYEQYF. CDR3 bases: TGTGCCAGCAGACCGGGACTAGCGTTCTACGAGCAGTACTTC. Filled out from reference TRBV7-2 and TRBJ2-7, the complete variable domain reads GAGVSQSPSNKVTEKGKDVELRCDPISGHTALYWYRQSLGQGLEFLIYFQGNSAPDKSGLPSDRFSAERTGGSVSTLTIQRTQQEDSAVYLCASRPGLAFYEQYFGPGTRLTVT.

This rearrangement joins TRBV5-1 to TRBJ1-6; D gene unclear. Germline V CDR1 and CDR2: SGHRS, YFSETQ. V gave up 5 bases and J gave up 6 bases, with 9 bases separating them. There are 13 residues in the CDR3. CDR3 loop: CASRAGSNSPLHF. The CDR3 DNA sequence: TGCGCCAGCAGGGCAGGCTCTAATTCACCCCTCCACTTT.

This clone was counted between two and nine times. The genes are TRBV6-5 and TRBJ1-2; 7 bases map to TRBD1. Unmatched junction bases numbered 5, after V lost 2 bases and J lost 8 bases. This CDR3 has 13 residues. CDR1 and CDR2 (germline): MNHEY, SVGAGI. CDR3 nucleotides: TGTGCCAGCAGTTACGTACAGGGGAGCGGCTACACCTTC. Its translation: CASSYVQGSGYTF.

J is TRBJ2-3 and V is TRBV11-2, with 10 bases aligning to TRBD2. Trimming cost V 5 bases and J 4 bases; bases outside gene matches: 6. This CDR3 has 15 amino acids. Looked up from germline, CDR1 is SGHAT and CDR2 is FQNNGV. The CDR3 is CASSHPAGGADTQYF. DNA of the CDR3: TGTGCCAGCAGCCACCCAGCGGGAGGGGCAGATACGCAGTATTTT.

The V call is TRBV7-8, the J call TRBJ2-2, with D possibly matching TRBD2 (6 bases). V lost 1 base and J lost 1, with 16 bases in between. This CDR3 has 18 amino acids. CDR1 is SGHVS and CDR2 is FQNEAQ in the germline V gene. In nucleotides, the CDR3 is TGTGCCAGCAGCTTAGGGACCGGGGACTCAATGAACACCGGGGAGCTGTTTTTT. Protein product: CASSLGTGDSMNTGELFF.

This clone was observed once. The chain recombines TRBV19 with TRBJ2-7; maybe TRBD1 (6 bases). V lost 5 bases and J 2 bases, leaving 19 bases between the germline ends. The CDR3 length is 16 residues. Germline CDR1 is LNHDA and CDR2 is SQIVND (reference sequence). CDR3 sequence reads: CASSPQDSLGAYEQYF. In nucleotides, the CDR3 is TGTGCCAGTAGTCCTCAGGACAGCCTAGGGGCCTACGAGCAGTACTTC.

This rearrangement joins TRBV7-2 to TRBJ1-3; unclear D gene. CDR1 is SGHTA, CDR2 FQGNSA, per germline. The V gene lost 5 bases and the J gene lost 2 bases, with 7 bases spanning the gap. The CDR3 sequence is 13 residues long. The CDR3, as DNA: TGTGCCAGCAGCCGGGGTCCTGGAAACACCATATATTTT. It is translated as CASSRGPGNTIYF.

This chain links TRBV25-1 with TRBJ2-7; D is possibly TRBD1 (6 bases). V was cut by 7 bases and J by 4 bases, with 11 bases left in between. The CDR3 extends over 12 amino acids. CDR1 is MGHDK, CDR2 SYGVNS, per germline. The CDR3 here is CASTGQLYEQYF. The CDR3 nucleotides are TGTGCCAGCACAGGACAGTTGTACGAGCAGTACTTC.

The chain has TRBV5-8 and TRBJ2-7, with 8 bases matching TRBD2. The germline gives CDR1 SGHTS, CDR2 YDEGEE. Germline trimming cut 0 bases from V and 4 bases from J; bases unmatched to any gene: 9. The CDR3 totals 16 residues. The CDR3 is CASSLAGGGARYEQYF. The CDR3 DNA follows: TGTGCCAGCAGCTTGGCCGGGGGGGGCGCCCGGTACGAGCAGTACTTC. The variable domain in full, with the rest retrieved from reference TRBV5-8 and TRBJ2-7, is EAGVTQSPTHLIKTRGQQATLRCSPISGHTSVYWYQQALGLGLQFLLWYDEGEERNRGNFPPRFSGRQFPNYSSELNVNALELEDSALYLCASSLAGGGARYEQYFGPGTRLTVT.

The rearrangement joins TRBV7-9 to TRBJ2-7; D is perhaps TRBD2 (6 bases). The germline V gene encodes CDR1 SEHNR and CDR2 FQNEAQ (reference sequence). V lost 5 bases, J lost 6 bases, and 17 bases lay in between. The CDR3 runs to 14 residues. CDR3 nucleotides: TGTGCCAGCAGCGGTAGAGCGGGTCGGGGCGAGCAGTACTTC. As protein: CASSGRAGRGEQYF.